This T cell receptor beta chain is drawn from a study of cytomegalovirus exposure and HLA in healthy donors. Study-wide results and limits: TCR association rates varied by HLA locus in a later analysis, with DRB1 highest and HLA-C lowest.

This clone was seen a single time. The antigen remains undetermined. Germline V gene lookup returns CDR1 PRHDT and CDR2 FYEKMQ (reference sequence). The CDR3 sequence is 14 residues long. Trimming stripped 2 bases from V and 6 bases from J, with 14 bases between. PCR employed 60 Vbeta and 13 Jbeta primers. Sequenced by immunoSEQ multiplex PCR; TCRdb stores in-frame clones only, minus some. The table includes over 150,000 clones, about four fifths detected once. Specimen: PBMCs. The clonotype was recovered from a man aged 25-45 years in good health and CMV-seropositive. This rearrangement joins TRBV13 to TRBJ2-7; a weak D match, TRBD2 (5 bases). As DNA, the CDR3 is TGTGCCAGCAGCTTATCCCACACTAGTGGCGAGCAGTACTTC. Protein: CASSLSHTSGEQYF.